This T cell receptor beta chain was sequenced during a study of OX40 agonist ivuxolimab in advanced cancers. For the study at large: Partial responses were achieved by three patients, of whom one had hepatocellular carcinoma and two had cutaneous melanoma. Study-wide results and caveats: Both CD4+ and CD8+ T cell populations in blood had undergone clonal expansion by week 6 at 0.1 to 3.0 mg/kg. Expanded clones belonging to CD8+ T cells outnumbered, on average, those of CD4+.

The V and J ends lost 0 bases and 5 bases respectively, with 2 bases between them. The germline CDR1 and CDR2 sequences are SGHDT and YYEEEE. The CDR3 is 12 residues long. The sample holds one count of this clone. The antigen is undetermined. Method: immunoSEQ multiplex PCR; TCRdb's copy keeps in-frame clones and lacks some. The sample consists of some 87,000 clones, 90% to 95% of them appearing once. Autoimmune disease history or systemic immunosuppression was exclusionary. The clonotype was recovered from an adult with an advanced solid tumor such as melanoma, head and neck, liver or kidney cancer. Sequenced material: CD4+ or CD8+ T cells sorted from blood, taken in a trial of the OX40 agonist ivuxolimab. The chain uses TRBV5-6 and TRBJ2-2; D not certain. Written as DNA, the CDR3 is TGTGCCAGCAGCTTGGATACCGGGGAGCTGTTTTTT. This translates into CASSLDTGELFF.